The sequence of this T cell receptor beta chain was determined in a study of CD8+ T cells in alopecia areata. At the level of the study: Treated patients swallowed 5 to 10 mg of oral tofacitinib twice daily.

Germline V lookup: CDR1 LNHNV, CDR2 YYDKDF (reference sequence). This CDR3 has 14 amino acids. V lost 8 bases, J lost 1 base, and 12 bases lay in between. As regards this clone: The antigen is unknown.

Notes on the study in general: Uncertain still, given a single nonresponder, is whether baseline CD8+ expansion links to response. In blood and scalp, many expanded lesional clones persisted during tofacitinib.

Treatment: oral pan-JAK inhibitor, 5-10 mg twice daily. RNA extraction and reverse transcription yielded cDNA as sequencing template. Using immunoSEQ multiplex PCR, the repertoire was profiled, and TCRdb retains in-frame clones only, with some absent. Of over 100,000 clones listed, 50% to 55% are singletons. The rearrangement uses TRBV15 and TRBJ1-3, with D unresolved. The clonotype was recovered from a human donor with alopecia areata. The sequences come from CD4+ T cells sorted from blood, collected at week 4, from a patient treated with tofacitinib. The CDR3 bases are TGTGCCACCCGTTCGGAGATGTCTGGAAACACCATATATTTT. It specifies CATRSEMSGNTIYF. Together with reference TRBV15 and TRBJ1-3, the CDR3 gives the full variable domain: DAMVIQNPRYQVTQFGKPVTLSCSQTLNHNVMYWYQQKSSQAPKLLFHYYDKDFNNEADTPDNFQSRRPNTSFCFLDIRSPGLGDTAMYLCATRSEMSGNTIYFGEGSWLTVV.